This T cell receptor beta chain is drawn from a study of tumor and adjacent non-tumor tissue in lung cancer. Study-level information: Patients comprised 12 adenocarcinoma, a couple of squamous cell carcinoma and 1 small cell lung cancer. General study findings and limits: In normal lung, the top 100 clones were significantly more dominant than in tumor.

A modified ARM-PCR protocol with three rounds of nested PCR amplified TCRbeta. TCRdb re-analysed the multiplex PCR reads in MiXCR, keeping a single row per CDR3 protein. Of approximately 90,000 distinct CDR3 sequences listed, more than 75% are singletons. With regard to this clonotype: Its antigen is as yet unknown.

CDR3 length: 13 amino acids. Germline lookup yields CDR1 MNHNS and CDR2 SASEGT. Between the trimmed V and J ends, which lost 8 bases and 7 bases, there was a span of 15 bases. No cell sorting was done before RNA was extracted from the tissue. More than 3 cm separated this lung sample from the edge of the tumor. Donors were chemotherapy-naive, newly diagnosed lung cancer surgical patients in China, August–late 2014. The specimen sequenced was distant non-tumor lung tissue. V and J are TRBV6-1 and TRBJ1-5; tentative D call: TRBD1 (6 bases). The receptor's source is a woman between 45 and 65 years old with non-small cell lung cancer. The CDR3 loop is CASRTEGLQPQHF. For the CDR3, the DNA is TGTGCCAGCCGGACAGAGGGGTTGCAGCCCCAGCATTTT.